This T cell receptor beta chain was identified in a study of shared clonotypes between healthy human individuals. Whole-study findings and limits: Researchers sampled only blood; tissue repertoires likely differ. Sorted-subset sequencing was shown by rarefaction to be incomplete despite large depth.

As handled by the study authors: Filtering was not the same, since immunoSEQ gave junction-only sequences without quality scores. TCRdb keeps only in-frame clones here, not all; method: immunoSEQ multiplex PCR. Clone size and V and J calls were adopted from that table, with D and trimming inferred from the DNA. The sample includes some 690,000 clones, roughly 87% of them seen just once. Trimming cost V 2 bases and J 10 bases, with 13 bases left between them. Looked up from germline, CDR1 is SGHDT and CDR2 is YYEEEE. CDR3 size: 13 residues. Note on this clone: Its antigen remains unidentified.

This clonotype originated in a man between 18 and 29 years old in good health. Some clones in this sample may be carry-over from other donors' samples. Sequencing was carried out using memory CD8+ T cells from PBMCs. This sample's subset: CD45RO+ cells pooled with CCR7-negative TemRA cells. The chain uses TRBV5-6 and TRBJ2-1; D is ambiguous. The CDR3 coding sequence is TGTGCCAGCAGCTTCTGGATAGCATCCGAGCAGTTCTTC. It is translated as CASSFWIASEQFF.